These T cell receptor beta chains were read from a single sample in a study of blood T cell repertoires in COVID-19. Here immunoSEQ multiplex PCR was the method, and the copy in TCRdb shows in-frame clones only, minus some. The data hold approximately 92,000 clones, with roughly 82% observed a single time. Sequencing was done on a sample of peripheral blood. The receptors shown here come from a man of 80 years or more with acute or convalescent COVID-19. Both conserved end residues are part of each CDR3. Each record gives: CDR3 DNA, CDR3 protein, J gene, V gene, D gene, clone size. The D gene is left open where the match is weak. Only some rows state a clone size, as once, few, many or a class for expanded clones.

cdr3_nt: TGTGCCAGCACCAGGGGGACCGGGGCCAACGTCCTGACTTTC
cdr3_aa: CASTRGTGANVLTF
j_call: TRBJ2-6
v_call: TRBV2
d_call: TRBD1
clone_size: few

cdr3_nt: TGTGCCAGCAGCACCGAGCTAGCGGGAGCCAATGAGCAGTTCTTC
cdr3_aa: CASSTELAGANEQFF
j_call: TRBJ2-1
v_call: TRBV5-4
d_call: TRBD2
clone_size: -

cdr3_nt: TGTGCCAGCAGTTTTAGCCCCCAAGAGACCCAGTACTTC
cdr3_aa: CASSFSPQETQYF
j_call: TRBJ2-5
v_call: TRBV12-3/TRBV12-4
d_call: -
clone_size: -

cdr3_nt: TGTGCCAGCAGTGCCCCGATGCGGGGGGAGAAGGAGACCCAGTACTTC
cdr3_aa: CASSAPMRGEKETQYF
j_call: TRBJ2-5
v_call: TRBV2
d_call: TRBD2
clone_size: -

cdr3_nt: TGTGCCAGCAGCTTGCCAGGGCAGGGCTCACCCCTCCACTTT
cdr3_aa: CASSLPGQGSPLHF
j_call: TRBJ1-6
v_call: TRBV7-8
d_call: -
clone_size: -

cdr3_nt: TGTGCCAGCAGTTCTCCCGGGGGGGCCGGCACCATATATTTT
cdr3_aa: CASSSPGGAGTIYF
j_call: TRBJ1-3
v_call: TRBV28
d_call: -
clone_size: -

cdr3_nt: TGTGCCAGCAGTTACTCGACGTCAGGTTCTGGCTACACCTTC
cdr3_aa: CASSYSTSGSGYTF
j_call: TRBJ1-2
v_call: TRBV6-5
d_call: -
clone_size: -

cdr3_nt: TGTGCCAGCAGTGTCGAATCAGGGGCTGAAGCTTTCTTT
cdr3_aa: CASSVESGAEAFF
j_call: TRBJ1-1
v_call: TRBV25-1
d_call: -
clone_size: -

cdr3_nt: TGTGCCTCAGAGGAGGGGTATAGGGGAAAACTGTTTTTT
cdr3_aa: CASEEGYRGKLFF
j_call: TRBJ1-4
v_call: TRBV19
d_call: -
clone_size: -

cdr3_nt: TGTGCTAGTGGTCCGGGACTGGCGGGAGTCAATGAGCAGTTCTTC
cdr3_aa: CASGPGLAGVNEQFF
j_call: TRBJ2-1
v_call: TRBV12-5
d_call: TRBD2
clone_size: -